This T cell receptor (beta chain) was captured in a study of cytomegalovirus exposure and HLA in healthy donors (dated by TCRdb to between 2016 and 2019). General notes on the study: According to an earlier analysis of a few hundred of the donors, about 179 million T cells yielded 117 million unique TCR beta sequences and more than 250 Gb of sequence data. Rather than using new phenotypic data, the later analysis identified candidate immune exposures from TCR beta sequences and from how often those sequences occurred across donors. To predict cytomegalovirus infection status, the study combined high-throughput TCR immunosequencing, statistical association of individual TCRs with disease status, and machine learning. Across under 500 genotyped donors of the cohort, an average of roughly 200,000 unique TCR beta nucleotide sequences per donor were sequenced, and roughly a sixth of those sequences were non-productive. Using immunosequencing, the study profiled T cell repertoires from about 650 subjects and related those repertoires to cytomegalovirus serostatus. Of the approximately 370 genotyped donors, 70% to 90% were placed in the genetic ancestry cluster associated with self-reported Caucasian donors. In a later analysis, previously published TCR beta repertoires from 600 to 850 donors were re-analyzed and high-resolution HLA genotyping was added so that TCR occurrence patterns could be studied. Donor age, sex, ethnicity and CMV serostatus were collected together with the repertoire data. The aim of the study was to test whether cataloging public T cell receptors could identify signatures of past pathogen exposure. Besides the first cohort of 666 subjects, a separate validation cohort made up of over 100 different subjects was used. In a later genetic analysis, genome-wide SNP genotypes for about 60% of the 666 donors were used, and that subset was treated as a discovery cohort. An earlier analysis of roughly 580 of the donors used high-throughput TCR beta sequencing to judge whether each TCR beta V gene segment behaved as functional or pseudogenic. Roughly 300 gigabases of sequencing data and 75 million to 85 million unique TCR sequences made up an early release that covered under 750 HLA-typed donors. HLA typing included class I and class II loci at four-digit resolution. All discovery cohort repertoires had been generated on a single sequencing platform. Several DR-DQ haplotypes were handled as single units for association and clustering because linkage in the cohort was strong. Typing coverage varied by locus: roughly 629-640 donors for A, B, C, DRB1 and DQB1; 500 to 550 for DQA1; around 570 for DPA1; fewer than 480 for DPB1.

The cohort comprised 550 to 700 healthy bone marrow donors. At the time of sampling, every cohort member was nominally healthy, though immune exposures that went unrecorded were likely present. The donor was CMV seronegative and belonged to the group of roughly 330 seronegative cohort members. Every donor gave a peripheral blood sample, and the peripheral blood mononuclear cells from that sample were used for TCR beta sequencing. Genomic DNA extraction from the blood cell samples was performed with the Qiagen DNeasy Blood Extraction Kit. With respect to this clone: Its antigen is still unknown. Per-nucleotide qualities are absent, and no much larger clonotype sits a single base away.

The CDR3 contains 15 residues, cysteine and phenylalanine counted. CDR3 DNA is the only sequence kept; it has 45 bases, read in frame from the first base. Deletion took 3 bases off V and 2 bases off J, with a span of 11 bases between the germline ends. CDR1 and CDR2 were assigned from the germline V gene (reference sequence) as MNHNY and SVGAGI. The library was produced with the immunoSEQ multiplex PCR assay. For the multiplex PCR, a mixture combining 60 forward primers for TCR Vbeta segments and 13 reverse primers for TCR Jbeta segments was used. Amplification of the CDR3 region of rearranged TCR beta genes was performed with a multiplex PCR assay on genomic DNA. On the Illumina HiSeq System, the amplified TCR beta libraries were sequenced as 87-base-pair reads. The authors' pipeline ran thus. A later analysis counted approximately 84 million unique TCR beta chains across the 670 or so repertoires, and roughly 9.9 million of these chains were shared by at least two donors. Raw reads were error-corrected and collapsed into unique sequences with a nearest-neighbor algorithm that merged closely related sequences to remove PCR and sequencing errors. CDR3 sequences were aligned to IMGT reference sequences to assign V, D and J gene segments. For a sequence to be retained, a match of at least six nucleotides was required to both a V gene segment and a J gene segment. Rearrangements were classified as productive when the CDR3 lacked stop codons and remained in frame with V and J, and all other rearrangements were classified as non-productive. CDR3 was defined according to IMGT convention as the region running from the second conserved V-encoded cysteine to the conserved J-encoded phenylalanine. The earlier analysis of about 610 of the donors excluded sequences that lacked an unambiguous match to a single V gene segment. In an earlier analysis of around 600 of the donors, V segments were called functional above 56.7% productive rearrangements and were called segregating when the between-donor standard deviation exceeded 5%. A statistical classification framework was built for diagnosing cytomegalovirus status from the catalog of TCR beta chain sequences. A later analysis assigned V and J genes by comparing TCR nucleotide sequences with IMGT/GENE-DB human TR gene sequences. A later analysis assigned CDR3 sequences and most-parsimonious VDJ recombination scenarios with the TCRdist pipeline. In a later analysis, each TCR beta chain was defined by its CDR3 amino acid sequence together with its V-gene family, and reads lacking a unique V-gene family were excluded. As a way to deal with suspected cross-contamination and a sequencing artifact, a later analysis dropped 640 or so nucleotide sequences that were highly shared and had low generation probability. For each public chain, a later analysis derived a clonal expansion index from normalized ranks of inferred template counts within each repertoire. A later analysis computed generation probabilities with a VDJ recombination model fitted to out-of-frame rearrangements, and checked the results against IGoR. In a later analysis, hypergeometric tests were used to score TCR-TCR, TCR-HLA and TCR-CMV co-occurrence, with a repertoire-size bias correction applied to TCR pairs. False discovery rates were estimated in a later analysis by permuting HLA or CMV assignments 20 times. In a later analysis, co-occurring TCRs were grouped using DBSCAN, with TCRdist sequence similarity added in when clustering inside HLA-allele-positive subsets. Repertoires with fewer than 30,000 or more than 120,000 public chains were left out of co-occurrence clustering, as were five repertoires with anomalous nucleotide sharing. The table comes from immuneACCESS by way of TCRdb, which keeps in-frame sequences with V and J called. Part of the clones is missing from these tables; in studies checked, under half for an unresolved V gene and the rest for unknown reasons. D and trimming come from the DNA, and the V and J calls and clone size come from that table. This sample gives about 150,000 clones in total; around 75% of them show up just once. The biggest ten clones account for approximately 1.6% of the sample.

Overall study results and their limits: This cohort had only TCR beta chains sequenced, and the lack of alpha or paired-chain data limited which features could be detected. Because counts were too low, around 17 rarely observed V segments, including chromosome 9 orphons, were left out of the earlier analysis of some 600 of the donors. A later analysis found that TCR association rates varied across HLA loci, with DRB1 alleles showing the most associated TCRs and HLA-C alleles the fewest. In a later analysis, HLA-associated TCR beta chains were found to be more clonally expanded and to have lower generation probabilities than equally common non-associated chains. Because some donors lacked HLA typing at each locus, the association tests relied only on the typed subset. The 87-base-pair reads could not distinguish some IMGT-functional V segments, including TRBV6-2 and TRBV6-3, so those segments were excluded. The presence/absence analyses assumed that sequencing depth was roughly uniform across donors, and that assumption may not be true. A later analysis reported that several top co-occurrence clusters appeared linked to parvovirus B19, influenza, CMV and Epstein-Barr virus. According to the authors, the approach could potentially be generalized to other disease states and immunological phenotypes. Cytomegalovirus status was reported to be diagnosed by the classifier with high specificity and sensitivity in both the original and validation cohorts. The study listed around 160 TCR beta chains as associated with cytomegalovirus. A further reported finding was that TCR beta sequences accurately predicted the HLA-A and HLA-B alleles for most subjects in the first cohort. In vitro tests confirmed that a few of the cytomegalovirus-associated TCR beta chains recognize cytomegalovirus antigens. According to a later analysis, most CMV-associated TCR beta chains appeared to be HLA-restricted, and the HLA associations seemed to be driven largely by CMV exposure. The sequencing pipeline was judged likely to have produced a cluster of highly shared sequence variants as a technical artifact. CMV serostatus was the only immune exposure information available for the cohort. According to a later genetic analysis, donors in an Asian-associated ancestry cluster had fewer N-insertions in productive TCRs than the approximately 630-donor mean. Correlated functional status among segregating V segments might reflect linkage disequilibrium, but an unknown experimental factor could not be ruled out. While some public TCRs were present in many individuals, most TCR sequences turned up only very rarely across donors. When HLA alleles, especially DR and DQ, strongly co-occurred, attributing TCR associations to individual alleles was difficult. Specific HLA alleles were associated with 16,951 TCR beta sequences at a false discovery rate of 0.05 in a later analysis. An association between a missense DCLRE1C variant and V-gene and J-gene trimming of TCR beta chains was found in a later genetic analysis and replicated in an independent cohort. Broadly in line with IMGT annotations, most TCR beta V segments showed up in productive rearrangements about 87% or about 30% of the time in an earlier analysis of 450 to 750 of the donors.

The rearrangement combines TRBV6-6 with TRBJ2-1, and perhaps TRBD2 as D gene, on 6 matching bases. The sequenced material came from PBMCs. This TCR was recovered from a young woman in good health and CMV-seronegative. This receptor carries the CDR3 CASSYKRVPYNEQFF. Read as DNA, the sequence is TGTGCCAGCAGTTATAAGCGGGTACCCTACAATGAGCAGTTCTTC.